A single sample is the source of the 5 T cell receptor beta chains below, sequenced in a study of CD8+ T cells in alopecia areata. Treatment reported: oral pan-JAK inhibitor, 5-10 mg twice daily. Following RNA extraction, reverse transcription yielded cDNA that acted as the sequencing template. Here immunoSEQ multiplex PCR was the method, and the copy in TCRdb shows in-frame clones only, minus some. The table shows around 190,000 clones, with 50% to 75% occurring only once. The sequenced sample was CD4+ T cells sorted from blood, obtained at week 4, from a patient treated with tofacitinib. These receptors all come from a human donor with alopecia areata.

V is TRBV10-2 and J is TRBJ2-1; TRBD2 might be the D (6 bases). Germline-derived CDR1 and CDR2 are WSHSY and SAAADI. Between the trimmed V and J ends, which lost 0 bases and 9 bases, there was a span of 12 bases. The CDR3 spans 14 residues. The chain's CDR3 is CASSESSGVGEQFF. In DNA, the CDR3 is TGCGCCAGCAGTGAGTCGTCGGGGGTCGGTGAGCAGTTCTTC.

This clone was found a few times. CDR3 sequence reads: CASSIGTPPYEQYF. Here the CDR3 DNA reads TGTGCCAGCAGCATCGGAACACCGCCCTACGAGCAGTACTTC. This chain joins TRBV5-6 and TRBJ2-7; D remains ambiguous. CDR1 and CDR2 (germline): SGHDT, YYEEEE. The CDR3 has 14 residues. The V end lost 4 bases, the J end lost 2 bases, and 13 bases lay between the germline ends.

This chain uses TRBV6-5 with TRBJ1-1, with D possibly TRBD1 on 6 matching bases. CDR1 and CDR2 (germline): MNHEY, SVGAGI. There are 13 residues in the CDR3. V lost 6 bases and J lost 5, with 13 bases in between. The DNA of the CDR3 is TGTGCCAGCAGAAAGACAGGATCGACTGAAGCTTTCTTT. Encoded protein: CASRKTGSTEAFF.

This clone was observed a single time. The chain combines TRBV9 with TRBJ2-2; D is unclear. Between the trimmed V and J ends, which lost 1 base and 0 bases, there was a span of 4 bases. CDR3 size: 14 residues. Germline V CDR1 and CDR2: SGDLS, YYNGEE. CDR3 in amino acids: CASSVWANTGELFF. In nucleotides, the CDR3 is TGTGCCAGCAGCGTATGGGCGAACACCGGGGAGCTGTTTTTT. The complete variable domain, with remaining parts taken from reference TRBV9 and TRBJ2-2, reads DSGVTQTPKHLITATGQRVTLRCSPRSGDLSVYWYQQSLDQGLQFLIQYYNGEERAKGNILERFSAQQFPDLHSELNLSSLELGDSALYFCASSVWANTGELFFGEGSRLTVL.

The chain is built from TRBV30 and TRBJ1-5; D perhaps matches TRBD1 (6 bases). The ends were cut back, 2 bases at V and 5 bases at J, with 10 bases in the middle. Per germline, CDR1 GTSNPN and CDR2 SVGIG (reference sequence). The CDR3 totals 13 residues. Here the CDR3 reads CAWSQGGYQPQHF. The DNA for the CDR3 is TGTGCCTGGAGTCAAGGGGGGTATCAGCCCCAGCATTTT.